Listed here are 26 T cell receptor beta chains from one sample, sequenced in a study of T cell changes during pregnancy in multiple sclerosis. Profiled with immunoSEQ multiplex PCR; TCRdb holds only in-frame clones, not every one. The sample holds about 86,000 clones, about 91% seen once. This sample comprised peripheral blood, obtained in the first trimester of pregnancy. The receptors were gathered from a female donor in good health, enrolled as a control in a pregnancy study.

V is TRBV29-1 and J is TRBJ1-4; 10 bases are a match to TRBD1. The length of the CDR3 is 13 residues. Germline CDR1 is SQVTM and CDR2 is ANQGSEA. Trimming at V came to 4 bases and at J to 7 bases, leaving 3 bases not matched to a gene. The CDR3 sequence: CSVGDRGFEKLFF. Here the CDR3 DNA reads TGCAGCGTTGGGGACAGGGGATTTGAAAAACTGTTTTTT.

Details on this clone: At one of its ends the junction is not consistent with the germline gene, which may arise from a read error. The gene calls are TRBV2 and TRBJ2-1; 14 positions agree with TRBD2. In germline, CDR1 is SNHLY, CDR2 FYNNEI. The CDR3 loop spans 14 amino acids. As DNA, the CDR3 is TGTGCCAGCAGTCCTTCGACTAGCGGGGGGGCTTTCCTCTTC. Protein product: CASSPSTSGGAFLF.

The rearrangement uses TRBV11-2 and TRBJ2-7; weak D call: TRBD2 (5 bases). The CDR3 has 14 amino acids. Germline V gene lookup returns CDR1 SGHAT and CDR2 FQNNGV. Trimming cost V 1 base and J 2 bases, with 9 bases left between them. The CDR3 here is CASSLGSGAYEQYF. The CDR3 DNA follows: TGTGCCAGCAGCTTAGGATCCGGGGCCTACGAGCAGTACTTC. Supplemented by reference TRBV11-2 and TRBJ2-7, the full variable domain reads EAGVAQSPRYKIIEKRQSVAFWCNPISGHATLYWYQQILGQGPKLLIQFQNNGVVDDSQLPKDRFSAERLKGVDSTLKIQPAKLEDSAVYLCASSLGSGAYEQYFGPGTRLTVT.

The CDR3 protein is CASSYLGGLYNSPLHF. The DNA for the CDR3 is TGTGCCAGCAGTTATTTAGGGGGCTTGTATAATTCACCCCTCCACTTT. This chain connects TRBV6-6 to TRBJ1-6; 7 bases are a match to TRBD1. Trimming removed 3 bases from V and 4 bases from J; junction bases left unmatched: 6. The germline V gene encodes CDR1 MNHNY and CDR2 SVGAGI (reference sequence). The CDR3 has 16 residues.

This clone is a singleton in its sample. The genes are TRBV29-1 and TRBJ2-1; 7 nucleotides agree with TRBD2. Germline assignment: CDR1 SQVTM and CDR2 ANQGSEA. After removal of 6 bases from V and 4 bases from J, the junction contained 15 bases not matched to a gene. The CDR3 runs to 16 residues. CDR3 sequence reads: CSVGGRGGGGYNEQFF. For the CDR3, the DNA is TGCAGCGTGGGAGGGCGTGGGGGTGGCGGATACAATGAGCAGTTCTTC.

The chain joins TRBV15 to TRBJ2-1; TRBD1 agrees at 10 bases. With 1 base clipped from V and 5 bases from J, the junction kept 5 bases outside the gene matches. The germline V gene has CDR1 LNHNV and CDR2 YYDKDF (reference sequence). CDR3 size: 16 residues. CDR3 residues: CATSRGGGTGDNEQFF. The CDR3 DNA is TGTGCCACCAGCAGAGGAGGGGGGACAGGGGACAATGAGCAGTTCTTC. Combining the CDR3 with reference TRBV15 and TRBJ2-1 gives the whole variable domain DAMVIQNPRYQVTQFGKPVTLSCSQTLNHNVMYWYQQKSSQAPKLLFHYYDKDFNNEADTPDNFQSRRPNTSFCFLDIRSPGLGDTAMYLCATSRGGGTGDNEQFFGPGTRLTVL.

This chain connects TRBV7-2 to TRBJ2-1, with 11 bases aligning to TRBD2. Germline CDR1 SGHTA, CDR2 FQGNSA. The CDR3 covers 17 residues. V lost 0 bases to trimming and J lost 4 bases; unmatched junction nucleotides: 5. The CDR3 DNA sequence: TGTGCCAGCAGCTTAGCCGGGACTAGCGGTACATACAATGAGCAGTTCTTC. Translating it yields CASSLAGTSGTYNEQFF.

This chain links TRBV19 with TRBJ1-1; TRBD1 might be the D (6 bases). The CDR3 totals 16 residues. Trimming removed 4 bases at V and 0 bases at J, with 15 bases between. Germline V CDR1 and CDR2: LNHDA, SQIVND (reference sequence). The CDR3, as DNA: TGTGCCAGTAGTACATCCCTACAGGGCCTGAACACTGAAGCTTTCTTT. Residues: CASSTSLQGLNTEAFF.

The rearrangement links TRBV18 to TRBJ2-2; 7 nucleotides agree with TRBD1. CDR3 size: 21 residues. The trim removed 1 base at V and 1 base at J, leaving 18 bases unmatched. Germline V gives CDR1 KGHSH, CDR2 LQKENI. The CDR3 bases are TGTGCCAGCTCACCACGAAAATTTGGACAGGACGGGGCTTTGAACACCGGGGAGCTGTTTTTT. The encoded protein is CASSPRKFGQDGALNTGELFF.

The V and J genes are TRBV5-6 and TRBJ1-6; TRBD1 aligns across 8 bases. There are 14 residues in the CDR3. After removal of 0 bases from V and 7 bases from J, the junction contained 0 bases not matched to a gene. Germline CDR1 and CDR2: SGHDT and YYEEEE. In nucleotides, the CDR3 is TGTGCCAGCAGCTTGGGACAGGGGAATTCACCCCTCCACTTT. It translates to CASSLGQGNSPLHF.

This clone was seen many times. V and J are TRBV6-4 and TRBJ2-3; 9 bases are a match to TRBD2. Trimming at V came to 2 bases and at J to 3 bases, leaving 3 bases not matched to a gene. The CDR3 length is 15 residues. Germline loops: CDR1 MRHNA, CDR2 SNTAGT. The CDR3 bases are TGTGCCAGCAGTGACCTAGCGGGGCGGACAGATACGCAGTATTTT. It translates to CASSDLAGRTDTQYF.

The CDR3 region is CATSRDLDWGYTF. DNA for the CDR3: TGTGCCACCAGCAGAGATCTGGACTGGGGCTACACCTTC. This chain links TRBV15 with TRBJ1-2; D ambiguous. The CDR3 extends over 13 amino acids. Germline loops: CDR1 LNHNV, CDR2 YYDKDF (reference sequence). V was cut by 0 bases and J by 8 bases, with 10 bases left in between.

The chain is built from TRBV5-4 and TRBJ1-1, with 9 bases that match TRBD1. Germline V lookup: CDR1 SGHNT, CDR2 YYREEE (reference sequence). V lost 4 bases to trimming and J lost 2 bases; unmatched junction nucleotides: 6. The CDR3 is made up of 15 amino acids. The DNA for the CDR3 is TGTGCCAGCAGCGAAAGACAGGGGGTCAACACTGAAGCTTTCTTT. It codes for CASSERQGVNTEAFF. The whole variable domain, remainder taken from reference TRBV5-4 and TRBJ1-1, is ETGVTQSPTHLIKTRGQQVTLRCSSQSGHNTVSWYQQALGQGPQFIFQYYREEENGRGNFPPRFSGLQFPNYSSELNVNALELDDSALYLCASSERQGVNTEAFFGQGTRLTVV.

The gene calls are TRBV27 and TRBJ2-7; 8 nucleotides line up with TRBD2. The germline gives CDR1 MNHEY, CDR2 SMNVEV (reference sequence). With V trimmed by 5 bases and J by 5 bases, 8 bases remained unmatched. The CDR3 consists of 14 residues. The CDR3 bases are TGTGCCAGCAGTCCCGGACTAGCTCTACACGAGCAGTACTTC. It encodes CASSPGLALHEQYF.

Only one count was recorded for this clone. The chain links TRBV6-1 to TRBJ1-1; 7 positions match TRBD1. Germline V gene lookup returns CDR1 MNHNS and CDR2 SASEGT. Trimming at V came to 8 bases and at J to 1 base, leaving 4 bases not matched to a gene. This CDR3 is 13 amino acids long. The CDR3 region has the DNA TGTGCCAGCGGGGGACAGACGAACACTGAAGCTTTCTTT. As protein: CASGGQTNTEAFF.

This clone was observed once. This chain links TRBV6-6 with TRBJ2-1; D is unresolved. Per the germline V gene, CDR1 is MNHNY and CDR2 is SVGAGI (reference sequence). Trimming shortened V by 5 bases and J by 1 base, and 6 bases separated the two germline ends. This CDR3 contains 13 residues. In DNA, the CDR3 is TGTGCCAGCAGTAGCAATTCCTACAATGAGCAGTTCTTC. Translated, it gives CASSSNSYNEQFF.

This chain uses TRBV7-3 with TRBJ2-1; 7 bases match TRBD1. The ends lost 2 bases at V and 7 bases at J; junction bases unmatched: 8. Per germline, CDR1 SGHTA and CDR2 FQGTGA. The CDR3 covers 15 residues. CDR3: CASSLGQVGENEQFF. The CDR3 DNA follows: TGTGCCAGCAGCTTAGGACAGGTAGGAGAGAATGAGCAGTTCTTC.

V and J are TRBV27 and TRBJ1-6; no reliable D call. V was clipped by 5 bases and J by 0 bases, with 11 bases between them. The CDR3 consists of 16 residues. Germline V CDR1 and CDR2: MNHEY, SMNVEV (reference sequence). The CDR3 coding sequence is TGTGCCAGCAGTCTAGCGGGGAGCTCCTATAATTCACCCCTCCACTTT. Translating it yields CASSLAGSSYNSPLHF.

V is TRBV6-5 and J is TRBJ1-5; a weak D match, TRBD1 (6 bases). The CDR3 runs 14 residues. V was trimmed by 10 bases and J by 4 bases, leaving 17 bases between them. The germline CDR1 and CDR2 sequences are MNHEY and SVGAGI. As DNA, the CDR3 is TGTGCCACCCGGCCAACAGGGTGGAATCAGCCCCAGCATTTT. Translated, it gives CATRPTGWNQPQHF.

The CDR3 nucleotides read TGTGCCAGCAGCTTAGCGGCCAATCAGCCCCAGCATTTT. Translation gives CASSLAANQPQHF. The chain combines TRBV7-8 with TRBJ1-5; D unclear. This CDR3 has 13 amino acids. The germline CDR1 and CDR2 sequences are SGHVS and FQNEAQ. Trimming took off 0 bases at V and 3 bases at J, with 3 bases between the two ends. Combining the CDR3 with reference TRBV7-8 and TRBJ1-5 gives the whole variable domain GAGVSQSPRYKVAKRGQDVALRCDPISGHVSLFWYQQALGQGPEFLTYFQNEAQLDKSGLPSDRFFAERPEGSVSTLKIQRTQQEDSAVYLCASSLAANQPQHFGDGTRLSIL.

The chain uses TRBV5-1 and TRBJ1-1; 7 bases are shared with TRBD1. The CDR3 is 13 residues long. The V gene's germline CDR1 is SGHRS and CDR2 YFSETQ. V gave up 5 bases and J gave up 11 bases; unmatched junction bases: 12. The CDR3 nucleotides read TGCGCCAGCAGTGCCGGGTCAGGGGGAAAGGCTTTCTTT. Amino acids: CASSAGSGGKAFF.

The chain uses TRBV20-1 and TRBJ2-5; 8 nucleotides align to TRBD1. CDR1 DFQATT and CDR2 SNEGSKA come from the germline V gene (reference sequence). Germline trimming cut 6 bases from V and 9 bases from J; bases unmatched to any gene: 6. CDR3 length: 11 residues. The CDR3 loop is CSADRGQAQYF. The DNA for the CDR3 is TGCAGTGCCGACAGGGGACAGGCCCAGTACTTC.

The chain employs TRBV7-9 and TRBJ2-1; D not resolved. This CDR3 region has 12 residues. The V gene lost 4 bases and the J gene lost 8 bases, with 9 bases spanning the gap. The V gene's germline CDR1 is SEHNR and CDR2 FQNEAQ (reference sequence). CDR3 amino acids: CASSSVDYEQFF. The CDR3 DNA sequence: TGTGCCAGCAGCTCGGTAGATTATGAGCAGTTCTTC.

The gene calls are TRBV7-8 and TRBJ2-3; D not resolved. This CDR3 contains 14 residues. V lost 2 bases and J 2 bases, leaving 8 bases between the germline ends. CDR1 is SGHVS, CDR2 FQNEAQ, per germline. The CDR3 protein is CASSLHQFTDTQYF. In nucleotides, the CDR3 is TGTGCCAGCAGCTTACACCAGTTCACAGATACGCAGTATTTT.

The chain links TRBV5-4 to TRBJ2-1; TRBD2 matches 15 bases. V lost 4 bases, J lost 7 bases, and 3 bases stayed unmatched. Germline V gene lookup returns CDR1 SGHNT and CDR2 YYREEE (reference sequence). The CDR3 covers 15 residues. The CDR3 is CASSRGLAGGNEQFF. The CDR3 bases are TGTGCCAGCAGCAGAGGACTAGCGGGGGGGAATGAGCAGTTCTTC.

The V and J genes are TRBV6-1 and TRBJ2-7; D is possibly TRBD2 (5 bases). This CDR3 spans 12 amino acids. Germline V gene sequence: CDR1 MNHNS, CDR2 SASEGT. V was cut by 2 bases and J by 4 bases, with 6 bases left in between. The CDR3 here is CASSESGYEQYF. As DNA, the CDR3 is TGTGCCAGCAGTGAAAGCGGTTACGAGCAGTACTTC.